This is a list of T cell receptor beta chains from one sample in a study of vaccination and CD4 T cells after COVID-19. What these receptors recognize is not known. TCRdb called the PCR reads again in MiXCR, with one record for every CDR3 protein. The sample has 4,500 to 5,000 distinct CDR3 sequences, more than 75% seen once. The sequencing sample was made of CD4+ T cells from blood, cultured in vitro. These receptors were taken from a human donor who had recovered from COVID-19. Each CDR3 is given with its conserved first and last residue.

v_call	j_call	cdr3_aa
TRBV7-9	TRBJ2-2	CASSRRVAAGELFF
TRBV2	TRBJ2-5	CASTPDGGETQYF
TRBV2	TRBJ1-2	CASSDEANYGYTF
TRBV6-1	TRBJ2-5	CASSLGLATRETQYF
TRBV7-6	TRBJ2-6	CASSLVAVGSGANVLTF
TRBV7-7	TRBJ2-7	CASSPGLTGEQYF
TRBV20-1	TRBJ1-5	CSARDNRALSNQPQHF
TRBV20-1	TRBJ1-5	CSASWGFNQPQHF
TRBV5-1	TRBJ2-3	CASSLGLAGGTDTQYF
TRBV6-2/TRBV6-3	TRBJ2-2	CASGQTGHTGELFF
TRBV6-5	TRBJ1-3	CASSYRGGNTIYF
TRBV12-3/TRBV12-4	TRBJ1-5	CASSGQGGHRPQHF
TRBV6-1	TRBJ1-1	CATKTAGAEAFF
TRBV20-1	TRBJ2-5	CSALGGGSLETQYF
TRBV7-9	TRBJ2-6	CASSLSGQANSGANVLTF
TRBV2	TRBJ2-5	CASSDRGTGQETQYF
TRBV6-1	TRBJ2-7	CASSRAGAPEQYF
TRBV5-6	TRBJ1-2	CASGKEGGDNYGYTF
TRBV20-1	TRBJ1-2	CSATRVYGYTF
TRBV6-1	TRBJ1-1	CASRGLGAVWALVTEAFF
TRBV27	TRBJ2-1	CASSFRSNTYNEQFF
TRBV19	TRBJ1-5	CASRLTGGQPQHF
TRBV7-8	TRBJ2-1	CASTIRGGRSYNEQFF
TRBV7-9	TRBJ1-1	CASSFPLAGGLGNTEAFF
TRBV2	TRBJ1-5	CASSPERGNQPQHF
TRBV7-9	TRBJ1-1	CASSRTGTTPNTEAFF
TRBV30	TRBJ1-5	CAWSVQNQPQHF
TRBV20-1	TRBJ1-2	CSARTSGYGYTF
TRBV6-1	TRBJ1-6	CASSEGGGAGSYNSPLHF
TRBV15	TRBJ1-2	CATSREGQRPYTF
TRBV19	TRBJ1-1	CASSVQRNTEAFF
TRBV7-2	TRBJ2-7	CASSLSPSYEQYF
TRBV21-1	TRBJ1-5	CASSLRCNQPQHF
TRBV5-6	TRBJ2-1	CASSSTRGEQFF
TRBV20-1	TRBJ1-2	CSASRGQGSVYGYTF
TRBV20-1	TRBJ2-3	CSASTGVHTDTQYF
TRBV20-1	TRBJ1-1	CSARVGQGMNTEAFF
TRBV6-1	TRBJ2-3	CASSEVFRLTDTQYF
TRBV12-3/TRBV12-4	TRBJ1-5	CASSLNAQPQHF
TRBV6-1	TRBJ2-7	CASSPGTTIYEQYF
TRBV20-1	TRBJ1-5	CSATKNSNQPQHF
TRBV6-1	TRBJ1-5	CASWTGNQPQHF
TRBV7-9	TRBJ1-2	CASSGTGFGYTF
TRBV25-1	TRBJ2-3	CASSRPSGPTDTQYF
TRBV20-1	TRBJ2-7	CSARDWALSSYEQYF
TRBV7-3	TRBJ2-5	CASSLESGRDPETQYF
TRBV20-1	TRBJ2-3	CSASGTSASYTDTQYF
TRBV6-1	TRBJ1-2	CASRRGLGYGYTF
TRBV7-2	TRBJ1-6	CASSLEGQNSPLHF
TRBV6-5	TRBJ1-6	CASSSPTGSRSPLHF
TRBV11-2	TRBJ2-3	CASSLSGVRTDTQYF
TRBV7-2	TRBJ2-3	CASSFSGAPASTDTQYF
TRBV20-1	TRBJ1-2	CSASPQSGYYGYTF
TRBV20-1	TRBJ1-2	CSAERDGDYGYTF